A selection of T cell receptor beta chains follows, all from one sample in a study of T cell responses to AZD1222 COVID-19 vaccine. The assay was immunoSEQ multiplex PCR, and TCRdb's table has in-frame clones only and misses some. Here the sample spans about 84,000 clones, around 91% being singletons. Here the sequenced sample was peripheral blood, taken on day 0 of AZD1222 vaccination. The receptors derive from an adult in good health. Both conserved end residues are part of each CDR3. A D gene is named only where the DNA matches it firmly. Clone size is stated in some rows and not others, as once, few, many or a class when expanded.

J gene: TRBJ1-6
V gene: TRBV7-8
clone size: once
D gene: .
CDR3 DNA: TGTGCCAGCAGCCAGGGACGGGATAATTCACCCCTCCACTTT
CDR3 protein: CASSQGRDNSPLHF

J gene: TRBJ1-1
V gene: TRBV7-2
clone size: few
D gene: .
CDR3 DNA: TGTGCCAGCAGACAGGGGAACACTGAAGCTTTCTTT
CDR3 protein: CASRQGNTEAFF

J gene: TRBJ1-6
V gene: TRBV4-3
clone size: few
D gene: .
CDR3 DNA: TGCGCCAGCAGCCAAGGAGCAGGAGATAATTCACCCCTCCACTTT
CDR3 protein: CASSQGAGDNSPLHF

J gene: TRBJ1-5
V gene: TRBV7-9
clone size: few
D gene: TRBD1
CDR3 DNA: TGTGCCAGCAGCCTCGGGGTCGGCAGGGGGCGCGGACAGCCCCAGCATTTT
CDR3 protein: CASSLGVGRGRGQPQHF

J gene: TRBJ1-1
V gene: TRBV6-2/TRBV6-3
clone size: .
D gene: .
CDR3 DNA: TGTGCCAGCAGTACTGGGGGACACACAACGGAGAACACTGAAGCTTTCTTT
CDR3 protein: CASSTGGHTTENTEAFF

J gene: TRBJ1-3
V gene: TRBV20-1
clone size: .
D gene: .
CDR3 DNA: TGCAGTGCTAGTTCTTGGATAGGAAACACCATATATTTT
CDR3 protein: CSASSWIGNTIYF

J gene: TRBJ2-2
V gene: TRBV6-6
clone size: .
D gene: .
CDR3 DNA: TGTGCCAGCAGTCCCGATCCGTTCTCCGGGAACACCGGGGAGCTGTTTTTT
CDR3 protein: CASSPDPFSGNTGELFF

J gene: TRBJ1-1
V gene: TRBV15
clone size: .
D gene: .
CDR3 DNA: TGTGCCACCAGCACGAGTTCGGACACTGAAGCTTTCTTT
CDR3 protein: CATSTSSDTEAFF

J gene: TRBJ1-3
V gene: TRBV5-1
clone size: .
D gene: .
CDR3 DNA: TGCGCCAGCAGCTTGGCGGGGGCCGGCTCTGGAAACACCATATATTTT
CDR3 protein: CASSLAGAGSGNTIYF

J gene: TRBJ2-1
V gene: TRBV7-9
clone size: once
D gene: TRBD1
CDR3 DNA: TGTGCCAGCAGCATCGGACAGGGGGGGAATGAGCAGTTCTTC
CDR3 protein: CASSIGQGGNEQFF

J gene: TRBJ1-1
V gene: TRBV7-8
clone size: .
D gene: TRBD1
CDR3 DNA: TGTGCCAGCAGCTTACAGCCAGGGGGGAACACTGAAGCTTTCTTT
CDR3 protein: CASSLQPGGNTEAFF

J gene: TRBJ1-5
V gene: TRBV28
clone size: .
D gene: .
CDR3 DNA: TGTGCCAGCAGGATATCCAGGGTCAATCAGCCCCAGCATTTT
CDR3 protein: CASRISRVNQPQHF

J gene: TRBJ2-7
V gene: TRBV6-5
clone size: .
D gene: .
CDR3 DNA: TGTGCCAGTAGAGGAGAGGTATCAGGGGAGCAGTACTTC
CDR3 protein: CASRGEVSGEQYF

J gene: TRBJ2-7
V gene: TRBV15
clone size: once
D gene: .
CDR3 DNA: TGTGCCACCCGGGACGGCCACTACGAGCAGTACTTC
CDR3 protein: CATRDGHYEQYF

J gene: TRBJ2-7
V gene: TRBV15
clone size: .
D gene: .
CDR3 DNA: TGTGCCACCAGCAGAGGAAGGCTAGAACAGGGCTACGAGCAGTACTTC
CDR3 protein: CATSRGRLEQGYEQYF

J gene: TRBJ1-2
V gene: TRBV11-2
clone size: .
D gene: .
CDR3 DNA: TGTGCCAGCAGCTATCGAGTGTCGGGCGGCTATGGCTACACCTTC
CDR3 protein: CASSYRVSGGYGYTF

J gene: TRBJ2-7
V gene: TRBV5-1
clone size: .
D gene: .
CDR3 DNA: TGCGCCAGCAGCGGCGGGACCCCGAACGAGCAGTACTTC
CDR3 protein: CASSGGTPNEQYF

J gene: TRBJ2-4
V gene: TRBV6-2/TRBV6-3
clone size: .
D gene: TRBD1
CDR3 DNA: TGTGCCAGCAGTTACGAGGCCTGGGACAGTCTAACCAAAAACATTCAGTACTTC
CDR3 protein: CASSYEAWDSLTKNIQYF

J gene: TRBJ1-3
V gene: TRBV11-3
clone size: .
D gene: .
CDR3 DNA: TGTGCCAGCAGCTTAGCCATGGGAAACACCATATATTTT
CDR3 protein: CASSLAMGNTIYF

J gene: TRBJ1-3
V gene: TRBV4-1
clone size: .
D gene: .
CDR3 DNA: TGCGCCAGCAGCCCCCGAGTAACTGGGAATGGAAACACCATATATTTT
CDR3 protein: CASSPRVTGNGNTIYF

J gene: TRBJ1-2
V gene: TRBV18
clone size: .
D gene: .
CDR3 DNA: TGTGCCAGCTCACCACCGACGGCCGTGGGCTATGGCTACACCTTC
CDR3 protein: CASSPPTAVGYGYTF

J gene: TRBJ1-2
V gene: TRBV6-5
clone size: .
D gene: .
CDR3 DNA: TGTGCCAGCAGTCGGACCCTTGACAGGAACTATGGCTACACCTTC
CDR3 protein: CASSRTLDRNYGYTF

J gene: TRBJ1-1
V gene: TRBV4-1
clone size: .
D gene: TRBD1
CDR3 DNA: TGCGCCAGCAGCCTCGGGACAGGGAACACTGAAGCTTTCTTT
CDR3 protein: CASSLGTGNTEAFF

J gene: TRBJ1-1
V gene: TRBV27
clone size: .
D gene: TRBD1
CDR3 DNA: TGTGCCAGTCGGGACAGGGGGCTAGGGAACACTGAAGCTTTCTTT
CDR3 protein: CASRDRGLGNTEAFF

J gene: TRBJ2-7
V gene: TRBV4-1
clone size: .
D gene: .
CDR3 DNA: TGCGCCAGCAGCCAAGATGGGGAGAGACCGGCCTACGAGCAGTACTTC
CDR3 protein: CASSQDGERPAYEQYF

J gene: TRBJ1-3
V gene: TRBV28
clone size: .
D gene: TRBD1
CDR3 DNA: TGTGCCAGCATCCAGACAGGGAAAAGTGGAAACACCATATATTTT
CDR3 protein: CASIQTGKSGNTIYF

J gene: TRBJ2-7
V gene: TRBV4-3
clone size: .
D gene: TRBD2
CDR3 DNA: TGCGCCAGCAGCCAAGGACTAGCGGGGACCTACGAGCAGTACTTC
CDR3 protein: CASSQGLAGTYEQYF

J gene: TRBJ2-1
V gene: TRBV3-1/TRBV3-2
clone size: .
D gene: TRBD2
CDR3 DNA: TGTGCCAGCAGCCATTCACCCACTAGCGGGAGGCTGATCAATGAGCAGTTCTTC
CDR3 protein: CASSHSPTSGRLINEQFF

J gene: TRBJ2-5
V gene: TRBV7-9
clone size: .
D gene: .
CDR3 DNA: TGTGCCAGCAGCGGCAGGGAAGAGACCCAGTACTTC
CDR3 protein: CASSGREETQYF

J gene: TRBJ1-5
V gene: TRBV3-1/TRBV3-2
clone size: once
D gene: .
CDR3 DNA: TGTGCCAGCAGCCAAGATGCGCCCCCGGGGCAGCCCCAGCATTTT
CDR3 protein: CASSQDAPPGQPQHF

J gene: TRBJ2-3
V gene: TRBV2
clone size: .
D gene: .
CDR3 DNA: TGTGCCAGCAGTACCGGGACTGGGGCGGATACGCAGTATTTT
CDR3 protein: CASSTGTGADTQYF

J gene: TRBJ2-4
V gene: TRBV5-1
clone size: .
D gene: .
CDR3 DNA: TGCGCCAGCAGCTTGGCCACAGGTGATCAGTACTTC
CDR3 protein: CASSLATGDQYF

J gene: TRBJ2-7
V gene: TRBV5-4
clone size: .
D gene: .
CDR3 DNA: TGTGCCAGCAGCTCGTACAGGCTAAGCTCCTACGAGCAGTACTTC
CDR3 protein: CASSSYRLSSYEQYF

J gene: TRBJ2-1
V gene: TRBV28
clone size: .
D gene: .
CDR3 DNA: TGTGCCAGTCTTGGACTCATATACAATGAGCAGTTCTTC
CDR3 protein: CASLGLIYNEQFF

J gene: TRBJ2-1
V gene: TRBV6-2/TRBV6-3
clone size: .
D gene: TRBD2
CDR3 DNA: TGTGCCAGCAGCCTAGCGGGAGAGGCCTACAATGAGCAGTTCTTC
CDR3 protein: CASSLAGEAYNEQFF

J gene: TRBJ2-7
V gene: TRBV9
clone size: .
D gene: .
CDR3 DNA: TGTGCCAGCAGCGCCAAGACTAGTCCTGACTCCTACGAGCAGTACTTC
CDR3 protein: CASSAKTSPDSYEQYF

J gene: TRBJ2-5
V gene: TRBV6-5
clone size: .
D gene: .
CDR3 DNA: TGTGCCAGCACACTCCTCGGGACCCAGTACTTC
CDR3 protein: CASTLLGTQYF

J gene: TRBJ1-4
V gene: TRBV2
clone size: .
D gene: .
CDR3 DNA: TGTGCCAGCAGTGCAGGACAGCCAACTAATGAAAAACTGTTTTTT
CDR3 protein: CASSAGQPTNEKLFF

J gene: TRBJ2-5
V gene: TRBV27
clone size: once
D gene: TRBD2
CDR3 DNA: TGTGCCAGCAGTTTATCGACGGGAGGGGAGACCCAGTACTTC
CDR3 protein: CASSLSTGGETQYF

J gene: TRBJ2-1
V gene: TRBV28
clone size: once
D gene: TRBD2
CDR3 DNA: TGTGCCAGCAGTTTCGCCCGACTAGCGGGGACGTACAATGAGCAGTTCTTC
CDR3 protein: CASSFARLAGTYNEQFF

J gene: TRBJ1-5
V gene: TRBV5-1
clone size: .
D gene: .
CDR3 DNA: TGCGCCAGCAGCTTGGGGGGAGGGCACCAGCCCCAGCATTTT
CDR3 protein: CASSLGGGHQPQHF

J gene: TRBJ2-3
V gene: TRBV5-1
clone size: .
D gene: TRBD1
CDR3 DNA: TGCGCCAGCAGCATATCGACAGGGGCCACAGATACGCAGTATTTT
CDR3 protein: CASSISTGATDTQYF

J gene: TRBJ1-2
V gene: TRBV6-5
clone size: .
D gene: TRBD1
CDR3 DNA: TGTGCCACCCTAGGACAGGGCGATGGCTACACCTTC
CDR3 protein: CATLGQGDGYTF

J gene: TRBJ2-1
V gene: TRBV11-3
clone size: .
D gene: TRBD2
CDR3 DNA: TGTGCCAGCAGCTTAGGTCTAGCGGACAATGAGCAGTTCTTC
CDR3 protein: CASSLGLADNEQFF

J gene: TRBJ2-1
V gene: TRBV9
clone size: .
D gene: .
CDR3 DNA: TGTGCCAGCAGCCGTACCAATGAGCAGTTCTTC
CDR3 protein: CASSRTNEQFF

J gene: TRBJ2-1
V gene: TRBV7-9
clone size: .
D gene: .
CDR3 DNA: TGTGCCAGCTCCCCGGTAAGAAGCGGCAACAATGAGCAGTTCTTC
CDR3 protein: CASSPVRSGNNEQFF

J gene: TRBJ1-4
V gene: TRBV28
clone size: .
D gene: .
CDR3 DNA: TGTGCCAGCAGTATGCAGGGGTGGGTTGAAAAACTGTTTTTT
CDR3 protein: CASSMQGWVEKLFF